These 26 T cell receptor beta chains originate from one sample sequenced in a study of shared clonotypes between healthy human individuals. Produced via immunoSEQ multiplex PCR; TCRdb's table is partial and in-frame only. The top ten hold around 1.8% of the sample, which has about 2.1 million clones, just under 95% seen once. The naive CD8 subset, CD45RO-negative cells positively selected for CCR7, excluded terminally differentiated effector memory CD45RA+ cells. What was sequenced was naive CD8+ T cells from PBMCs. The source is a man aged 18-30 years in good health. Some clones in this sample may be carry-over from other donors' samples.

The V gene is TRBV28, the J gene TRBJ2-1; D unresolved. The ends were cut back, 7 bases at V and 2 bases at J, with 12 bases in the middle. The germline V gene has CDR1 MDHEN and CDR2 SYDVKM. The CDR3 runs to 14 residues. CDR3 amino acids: CASTTKYTYNEQFF. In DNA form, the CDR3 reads TGTGCCAGCACCACCAAATACACCTACAATGAGCAGTTCTTC. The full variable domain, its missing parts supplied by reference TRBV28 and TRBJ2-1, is DVKVTQSSRYLVKRTGEKVFLECVQDMDHENMFWYRQDPGLGLRLIYFSYDVKMKEKGDIPEGYSVSREKKERFSLILESASTNQTSMYLCASTTKYTYNEQFFGPGTRLTVL.

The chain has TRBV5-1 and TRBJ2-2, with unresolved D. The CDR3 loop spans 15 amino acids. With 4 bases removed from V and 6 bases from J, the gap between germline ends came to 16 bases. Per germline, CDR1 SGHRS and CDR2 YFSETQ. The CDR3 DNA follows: TGCGCCAGCAGCGTGGGATTAACGCTCGCCGGGGAGCTGTTTTTT. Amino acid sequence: CASSVGLTLAGELFF.

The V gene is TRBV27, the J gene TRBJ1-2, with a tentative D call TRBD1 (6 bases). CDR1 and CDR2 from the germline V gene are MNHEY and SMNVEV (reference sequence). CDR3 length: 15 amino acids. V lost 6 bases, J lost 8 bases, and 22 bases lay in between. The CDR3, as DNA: TGTGCCAGCAGACAGGAGGGGCAGGGGATGAGCGGCTACACCTTC. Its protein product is CASRQEGQGMSGYTF.

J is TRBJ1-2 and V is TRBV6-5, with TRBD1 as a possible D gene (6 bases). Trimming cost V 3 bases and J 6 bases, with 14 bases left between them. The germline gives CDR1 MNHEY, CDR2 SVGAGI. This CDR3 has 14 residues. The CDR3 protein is CASSYFGTSDGYTF. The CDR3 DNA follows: TGTGCCAGCAGTTATTTCGGGACAAGCGATGGCTACACCTTC.

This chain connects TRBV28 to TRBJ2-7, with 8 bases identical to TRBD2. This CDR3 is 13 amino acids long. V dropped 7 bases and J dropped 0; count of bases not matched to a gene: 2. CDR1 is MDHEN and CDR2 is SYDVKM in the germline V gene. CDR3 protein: CASTSGGSYEQYF. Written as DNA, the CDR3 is TGTGCCAGCACGAGCGGGGGCTCCTACGAGCAGTACTTC.

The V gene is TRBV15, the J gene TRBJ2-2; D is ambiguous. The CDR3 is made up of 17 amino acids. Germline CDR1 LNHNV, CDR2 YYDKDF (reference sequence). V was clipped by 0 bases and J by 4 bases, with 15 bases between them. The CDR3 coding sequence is TGTGCCACCAGCAGAGATCGAGCGACGCGAGCCACCGGGGAGCTGTTTTTT. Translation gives CATSRDRATRATGELFF.

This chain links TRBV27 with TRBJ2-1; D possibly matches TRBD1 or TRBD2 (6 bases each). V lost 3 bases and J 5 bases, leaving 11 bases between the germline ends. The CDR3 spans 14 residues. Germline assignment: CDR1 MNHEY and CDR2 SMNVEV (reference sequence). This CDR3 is CASSLWGADNEQFF. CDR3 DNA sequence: TGTGCCAGCAGTTTGTGGGGGGCCGACAATGAGCAGTTCTTC.

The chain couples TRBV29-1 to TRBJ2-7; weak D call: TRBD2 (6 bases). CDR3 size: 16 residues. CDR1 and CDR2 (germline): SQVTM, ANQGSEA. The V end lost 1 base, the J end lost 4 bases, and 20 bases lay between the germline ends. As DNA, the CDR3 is TGCAGCGTTGAAGGTCTAATTTCCGGACTACAATACGAGCAGTACTTC. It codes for CSVEGLISGLQYEQYF.

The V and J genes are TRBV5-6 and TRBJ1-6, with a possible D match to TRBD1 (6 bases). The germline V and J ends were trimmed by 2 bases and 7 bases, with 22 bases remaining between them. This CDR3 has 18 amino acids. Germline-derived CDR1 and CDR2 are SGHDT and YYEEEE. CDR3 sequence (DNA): TGTGCCAGCAGCTTATCCGGGGGCGCCAGGAGAGACAATTCACCCCTCCACTTT. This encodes CASSLSGGARRDNSPLHF.

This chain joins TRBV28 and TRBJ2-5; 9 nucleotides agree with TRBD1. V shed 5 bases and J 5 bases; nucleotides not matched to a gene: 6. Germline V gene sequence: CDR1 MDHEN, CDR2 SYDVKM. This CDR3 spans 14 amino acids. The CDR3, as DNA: TGTGCCAGCAGTGGCCACAGGGGGCTGGAGACCCAGTACTTC. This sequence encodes CASSGHRGLETQYF.

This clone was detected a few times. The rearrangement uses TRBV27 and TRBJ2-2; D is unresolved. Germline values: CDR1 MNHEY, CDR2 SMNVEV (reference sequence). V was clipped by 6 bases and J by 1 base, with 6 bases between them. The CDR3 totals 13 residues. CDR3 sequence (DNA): TGTGCCAGCAGGCCTATGAACACCGGGGAGCTGTTTTTT. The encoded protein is CASRPMNTGELFF.

CDR3 sequence reads: CASKGKTQYF. CDR3 bases: TGTGCCAGCAAGGGGAAGACCCAGTACTTC. The chain uses TRBV25-1 and TRBJ2-5, with D perhaps TRBD1 (5 bases). There are 10 residues in the CDR3. Germline V CDR1 and CDR2: MGHDK, SYGVNS. Trimming cost V 7 bases and J 6 bases, with 6 bases left between them.

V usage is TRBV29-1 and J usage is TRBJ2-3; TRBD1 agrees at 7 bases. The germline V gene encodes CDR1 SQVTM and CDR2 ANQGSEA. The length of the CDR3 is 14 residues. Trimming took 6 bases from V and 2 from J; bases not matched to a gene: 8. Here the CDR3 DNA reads TGCAGCGTCAGACAGGGCCTTTCCACAGATACGCAGTATTTT. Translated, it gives CSVRQGLSTDTQYF.

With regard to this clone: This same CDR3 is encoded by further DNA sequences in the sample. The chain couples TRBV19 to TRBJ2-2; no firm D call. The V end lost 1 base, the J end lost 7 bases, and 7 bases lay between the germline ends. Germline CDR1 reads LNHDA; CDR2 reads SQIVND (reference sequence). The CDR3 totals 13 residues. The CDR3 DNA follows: TGTGCCAGTAGTATAGGGGCAGGCGGGGAGCTGTTTTTT. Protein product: CASSIGAGGELFF.

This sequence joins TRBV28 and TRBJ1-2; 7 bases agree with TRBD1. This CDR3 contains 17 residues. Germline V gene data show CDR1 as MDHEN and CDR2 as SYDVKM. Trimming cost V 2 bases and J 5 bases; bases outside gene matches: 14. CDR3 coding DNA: TGTGCCAGCAGTTTAATGGGACAGATCCTACCCCGATATGGCTACACCTTC. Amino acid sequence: CASSLMGQILPRYGYTF.

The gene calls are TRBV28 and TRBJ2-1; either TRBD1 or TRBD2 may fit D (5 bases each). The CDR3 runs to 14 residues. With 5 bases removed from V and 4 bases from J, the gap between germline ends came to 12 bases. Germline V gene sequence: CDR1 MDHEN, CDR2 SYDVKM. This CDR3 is CASSTLGDYNEQFF. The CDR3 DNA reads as TGTGCCAGCAGTACGTTGGGGGATTACAATGAGCAGTTCTTC.

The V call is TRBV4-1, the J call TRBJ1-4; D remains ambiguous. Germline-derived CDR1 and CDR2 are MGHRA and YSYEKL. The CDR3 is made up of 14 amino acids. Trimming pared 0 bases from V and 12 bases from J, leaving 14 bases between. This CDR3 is CASSQDRRLTELFF. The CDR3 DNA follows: TGCGCCAGCAGCCAAGATAGGCGGCTGACGGAACTGTTTTTT.

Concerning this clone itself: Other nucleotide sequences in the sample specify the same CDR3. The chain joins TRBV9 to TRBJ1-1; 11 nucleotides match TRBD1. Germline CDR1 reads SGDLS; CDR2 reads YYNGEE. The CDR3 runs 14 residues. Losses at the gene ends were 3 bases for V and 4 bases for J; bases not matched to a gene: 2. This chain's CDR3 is CASSAGTGGTEAFF. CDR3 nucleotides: TGTGCCAGCAGCGCAGGGACAGGGGGCACTGAAGCTTTCTTT. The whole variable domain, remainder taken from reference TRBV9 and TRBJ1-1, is DSGVTQTPKHLITATGQRVTLRCSPRSGDLSVYWYQQSLDQGLQFLIQYYNGEERAKGNILERFSAQQFPDLHSELNLSSLELGDSALYFCASSAGTGGTEAFFGQGTRLTVV.

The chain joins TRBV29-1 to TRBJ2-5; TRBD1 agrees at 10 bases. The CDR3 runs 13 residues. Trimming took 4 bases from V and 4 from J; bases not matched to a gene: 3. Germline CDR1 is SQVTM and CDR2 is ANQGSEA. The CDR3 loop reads CSVAGTGVETQYF. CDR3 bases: TGCAGCGTTGCAGGGACAGGGGTAGAGACCCAGTACTTC.

Here the CDR3 reads CASSFYRVNTGELFF. The CDR3 nucleotides read TGTGCCAGCAGTTTTTACAGGGTTAATACCGGGGAGCTGTTTTTT. The chain recombines TRBV28 with TRBJ2-2, with D possibly matching TRBD1 (6 bases). There are 15 residues in the CDR3. V was pared by 3 bases and J by 5 bases, with 13 bases between. The germline V gene encodes CDR1 MDHEN and CDR2 SYDVKM.

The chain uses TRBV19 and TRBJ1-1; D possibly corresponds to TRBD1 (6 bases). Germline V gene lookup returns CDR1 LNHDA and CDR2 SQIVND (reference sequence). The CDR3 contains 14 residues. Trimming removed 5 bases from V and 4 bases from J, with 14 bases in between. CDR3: CASSGRDTGTEAFF. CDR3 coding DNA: TGTGCCAGTAGTGGTCGGGACACAGGCACTGAAGCTTTCTTT.

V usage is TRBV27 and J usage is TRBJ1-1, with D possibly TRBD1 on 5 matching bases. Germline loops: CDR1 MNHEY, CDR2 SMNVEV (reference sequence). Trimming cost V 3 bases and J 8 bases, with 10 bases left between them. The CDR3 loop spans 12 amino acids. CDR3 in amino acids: CASSLRGGEAFF. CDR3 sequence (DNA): TGTGCCAGCAGTTTGCGGGGCGGGGAAGCTTTCTTT.

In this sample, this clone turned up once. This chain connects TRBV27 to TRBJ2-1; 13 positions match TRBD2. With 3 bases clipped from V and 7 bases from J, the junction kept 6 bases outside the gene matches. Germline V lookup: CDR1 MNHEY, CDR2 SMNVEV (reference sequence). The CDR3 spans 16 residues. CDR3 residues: CASSFGTSGMGNEQFF. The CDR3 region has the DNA TGTGCCAGCAGTTTTGGGACTAGCGGGATGGGGAATGAGCAGTTCTTC.

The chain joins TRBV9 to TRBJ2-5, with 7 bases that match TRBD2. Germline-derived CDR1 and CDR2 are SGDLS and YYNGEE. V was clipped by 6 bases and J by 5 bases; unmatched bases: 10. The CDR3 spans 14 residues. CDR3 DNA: TGTGCCAGCAACCTCGGAGGGAGGGGCGAGACCCAGTACTTC. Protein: CASNLGGRGETQYF.

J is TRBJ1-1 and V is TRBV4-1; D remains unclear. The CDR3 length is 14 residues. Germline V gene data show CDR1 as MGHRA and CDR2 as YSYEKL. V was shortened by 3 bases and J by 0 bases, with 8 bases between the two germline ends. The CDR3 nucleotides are TGCGCCAGCAGCCATCCCCATATGAACACTGAAGCTTTCTTT. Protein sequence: CASSHPHMNTEAFF.

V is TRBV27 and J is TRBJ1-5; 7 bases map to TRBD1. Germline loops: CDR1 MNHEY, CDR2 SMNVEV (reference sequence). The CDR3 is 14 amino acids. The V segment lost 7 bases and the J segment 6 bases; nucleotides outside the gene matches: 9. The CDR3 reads CASKIQGSSQPQHF. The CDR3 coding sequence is TGTGCCAGCAAGATACAGGGGTCGAGTCAGCCCCAGCATTTT.